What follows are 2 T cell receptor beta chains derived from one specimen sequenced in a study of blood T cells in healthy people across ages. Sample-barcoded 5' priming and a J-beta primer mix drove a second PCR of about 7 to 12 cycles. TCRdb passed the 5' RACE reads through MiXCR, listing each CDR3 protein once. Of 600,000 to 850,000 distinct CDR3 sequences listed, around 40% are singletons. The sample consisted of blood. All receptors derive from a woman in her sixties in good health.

In nucleotides, the CDR3 is TGTGCCATCCCGGGGATGCGGGTCTTCAATGAGCAGTTCTTC. Its translation is CAIPGMRVFNEQFF. This chain links TRBV6-6 with TRBJ2-1; possible D gene TRBD2, 5 bases. CDR1 MNHNY and CDR2 SVGAGI come from the germline V gene (reference sequence). V gave up 10 bases and J gave up 6 bases, with 19 bases separating them. The CDR3 runs 14 residues.

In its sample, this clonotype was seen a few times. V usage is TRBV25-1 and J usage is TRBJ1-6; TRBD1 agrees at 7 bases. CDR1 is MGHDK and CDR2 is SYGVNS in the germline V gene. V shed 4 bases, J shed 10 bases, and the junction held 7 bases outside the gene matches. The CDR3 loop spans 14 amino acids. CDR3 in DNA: TGTGCCAGCAGTGTTGACAGGGATCGCTCACCCCTCCACTTT. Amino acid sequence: CASSVDRDRSPLHF.